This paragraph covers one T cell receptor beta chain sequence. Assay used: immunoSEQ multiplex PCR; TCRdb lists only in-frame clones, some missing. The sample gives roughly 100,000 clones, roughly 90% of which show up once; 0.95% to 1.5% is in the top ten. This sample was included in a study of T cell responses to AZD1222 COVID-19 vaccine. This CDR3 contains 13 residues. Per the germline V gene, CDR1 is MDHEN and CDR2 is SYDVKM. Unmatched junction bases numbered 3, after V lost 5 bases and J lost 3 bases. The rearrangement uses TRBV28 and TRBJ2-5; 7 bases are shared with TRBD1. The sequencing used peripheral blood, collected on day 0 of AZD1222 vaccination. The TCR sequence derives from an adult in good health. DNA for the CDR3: TGTGCCAGCAGTCCCGGGACAGAAGAGACCCAGTACTTC. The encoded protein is CASSPGTEETQYF.